The 22 T cell receptor beta chains in this list originate from one sample, sequenced in a study of blood T cell repertoires in COVID-19. Here immunoSEQ multiplex PCR was the method, and the copy in TCRdb shows in-frame clones only, minus some. The sample holds around 60,000 clones, 65% to 90% seen once. The sample consisted of peripheral blood. Receptors were obtained from a man between 50 and 59 years old with COVID-19, enrolled during active disease.

This chain links TRBV18 with TRBJ1-1, with 8 positions matching TRBD1. V shed 5 bases, J shed 4 bases, and the junction held 6 bases outside the gene matches. CDR3 length equals 14 residues. In germline, CDR1 is KGHSH, CDR2 LQKENI. CDR3 amino acids: CASSSTTGGTEAFF. The CDR3 coding sequence is TGTGCCAGCTCATCTACCACAGGGGGCACTGAAGCTTTCTTT.

The chain uses TRBV6-5 and TRBJ2-7; 9 nucleotides agree with TRBD1. Germline V CDR1 and CDR2: MNHEY, SVGAGI. Trimming removed 6 bases from V and 8 bases from J; junction bases left unmatched: 8. The CDR3 covers 13 residues. CDR3 coding DNA: TGTGCCAGCAGGGGACAGGGTTTAATCAAGCAGTACTTC. It encodes CASRGQGLIKQYF.

With respect to this clone: The identical CDR3 is also encoded by other nucleotide sequences in the sample. V and J are TRBV6-5 and TRBJ2-7; 8 bases agree with TRBD2. The V gene's germline CDR1 is MNHEY and CDR2 SVGAGI. The CDR3 extends over 14 amino acids. V was clipped by 3 bases and J by 4 bases; unmatched bases: 5. CDR3 residues: CASSYSAGGYEQYF. The CDR3 bases are TGTGCCAGCAGTTATAGCGCGGGAGGTTACGAGCAGTACTTC.

This chain uses TRBV19 with TRBJ1-6; 8 bases match TRBD1. The germline V gene encodes CDR1 LNHDA and CDR2 SQIVND (reference sequence). After removal of 9 bases from V and 10 bases from J, the junction contained 8 bases not matched to a gene. The CDR3 totals 13 residues. This chain's CDR3 is CARSRGLGSPLHF. Here the CDR3 DNA reads TGTGCCAGGTCCAGGGGGCTTGGGTCACCCCTCCACTTT.

On this clone itself: Germline is not matched at one junction end, which may reflect a read error. The rearrangement uses TRBV7-7 and TRBJ2-5, with 9 bases identical to TRBD1. CDR3 length: 14 amino acids. CDR1 and CDR2 (germline): SSHAT, FNYEAQ (reference sequence). CDR3 sequence (DNA): TGTGCTAGCAGCCCGGACAGGGGTACAGAGACCCAGTACTTC. Translated: CASSPDRGTETQYF.

The chain couples TRBV20-1 to TRBJ2-5; D gene ambiguous. The CDR3 length is 10 residues. Germline V lookup: CDR1 DFQATT, CDR2 SNEGSKA (reference sequence). Trimming stripped 1 base from V and 7 bases from J, with 4 bases between. CDR3 sequence reads: CSARVGTQYF. CDR3 bases: TGCAGTGCTAGAGTCGGGACCCAGTACTTC.

The rearrangement links TRBV20-1 to TRBJ1-1; D uncertain. Looked up from germline, CDR1 is DFQATT and CDR2 is SNEGSKA (reference sequence). The CDR3 is 11 residues long. CDR3 DNA: TGCAGATCTTCGGTGAACACTGAAGCTTTCTTT. Protein: CRSSVNTEAFF.

The CDR3 DNA reads as TGCAGCGTCGGACAGGTCACTGAAGCTTTCTTT. It encodes CSVGQVTEAFF. J is TRBJ1-1 and V is TRBV29-1, with 7 bases fitting TRBD1. CDR3 length equals 11 residues. V gave up 6 bases and J gave up 4 bases; unmatched junction bases: 2. Germline V CDR1 and CDR2: SQVTM, ANQGSEA.

The chain uses TRBV4-1 and TRBJ2-5; 9 bases agree with TRBD1. Germline V gene lookup returns CDR1 MGHRA and CDR2 YSYEKL. There are 16 residues in the CDR3. With 4 bases clipped from V and 4 bases from J, the junction kept 10 bases outside the gene matches. CDR3 nucleotides: TGCGCCAGCAGCCCCGCGGCGGGACAGGGCAGAGAGACCCAGTACTTC. This gives the protein CASSPAAGQGRETQYF.

V is TRBV28 and J is TRBJ2-7; D possibly corresponds to TRBD2 (6 bases). This CDR3 has 13 residues. CDR1 and CDR2 from the germline V gene are MDHEN and SYDVKM. The V gene lost 7 bases and the J gene lost 3 bases, with 13 bases spanning the gap. The CDR3: CASIASGGYEQYF. The CDR3 DNA follows: TGTGCCAGCATCGCGTCCGGGGGCTACGAGCAGTACTTC.

This clone was counted a single time. The rearrangement links TRBV5-4 to TRBJ1-5, with D maybe TRBD1 (5 bases). The CDR3 runs 16 residues. Germline values: CDR1 SGHNT, CDR2 YYREEE (reference sequence). Trimming took 1 base from V and 3 from J, leaving 14 bases between them. In nucleotides, the CDR3 is TGTGCCAGCAGCTTGCAAGGGGTTGGGTTCAATCAGCCCCAGCATTTT. It encodes CASSLQGVGFNQPQHF.

This clone was seen only once. The genes are TRBV4-3 and TRBJ2-7; 8 bases are a match to TRBD1. Unmatched junction bases numbered 6, after V lost 2 bases and J lost 6 bases. The CDR3 length is 14 residues. CDR1 and CDR2 from the germline V gene are LGHNA and YSLEER. For the CDR3, the DNA is TGCGCCAGCAGCCAAATCCAGGGGGCCGGCGAGCAGTACTTC. This sequence encodes CASSQIQGAGEQYF.

The rearrangement uses TRBV2 and TRBJ2-1; TRBD2 is a possible D gene (5 bases). The CDR3 extends over 14 amino acids. CDR1 and CDR2 from the germline V gene are SNHLY and FYNNEI. The V and J ends lost 6 bases and 0 bases respectively, with 9 bases between them. This CDR3 reads CASRGRPSYNEQFF. Written as DNA, the CDR3 is TGTGCCAGCAGAGGGAGACCCTCCTACAATGAGCAGTTCTTC.

CDR3 loop: CASSNRGGTYEQYF. The DNA for the CDR3 is TGTGCCAGCAGCAACAGGGGGGGAACCTACGAGCAGTACTTC. The chain employs TRBV6-5 and TRBJ2-7, with a possible D match to TRBD1 (8 bases). The CDR3 consists of 14 residues. Germline V lookup: CDR1 MNHEY, CDR2 SVGAGI. V shed 6 bases and J shed 2 bases, with 14 bases lying between them.

The V and J genes are TRBV5-5 and TRBJ2-1; weak D call: TRBD2 (5 bases). CDR1 is SGHKS, CDR2 YYEKEE, per germline (reference sequence). The CDR3 has 16 residues. V was pared by 4 bases and J by 2 bases, with 16 bases between. Here the CDR3 reads CASSPPRGHAYNEQFF. The CDR3 bases are TGTGCCAGCAGCCCCCCCCGCGGGCACGCCTACAATGAGCAGTTCTTC.

In its sample, this clone was seen once. The chain recombines TRBV7-3 with TRBJ2-2; D gene uncertain. Germline V gene lookup returns CDR1 SGHTA and CDR2 FQGTGA. The length of the CDR3 is 14 residues. Trimming removed 2 bases at V and 7 bases at J, with 11 bases between. CDR3 loop: CASSLGIPGGELFF. CDR3 nucleotide sequence: TGTGCCAGCAGCTTAGGCATCCCGGGCGGGGAGCTGTTTTTT.

The chain combines TRBV19 with TRBJ2-7, with a tentative D call TRBD1 (6 bases). The CDR3 runs to 14 residues. Germline V gene data show CDR1 as LNHDA and CDR2 as SQIVND (reference sequence). V lost 5 bases and J lost 0, with 11 bases in between. The CDR3 is CASSPGHNSYEQYF. The CDR3 bases are TGTGCCAGTAGTCCGGGACACAACTCCTACGAGCAGTACTTC.

The chain combines TRBV11-1 with TRBJ1-2, with D maybe TRBD1 (5 bases). With 5 bases removed from V and 3 bases from J, the gap between germline ends came to 10 bases. There are 13 residues in the CDR3. The germline V gene encodes CDR1 SGHAT and CDR2 FQDESV (reference sequence). The CDR3 protein is CASSAGIYYGYTF. CDR3 DNA sequence: TGTGCCAGCAGCGCAGGGATCTACTATGGCTACACCTTC.

V and J are TRBV6-5 and TRBJ2-5; 8 bases are a match to TRBD1. V lost 8 bases to trimming and J lost 9 bases; unmatched junction nucleotides: 5. In germline, CDR1 is MNHEY, CDR2 SVGAGI. This CDR3 region has 11 residues. CDR3 DNA sequence: TGTGCCAGCGGGACAGGAAGGGCCCAGTACTTC. It is translated as CASGTGRAQYF.

V usage is TRBV9 and J usage is TRBJ1-6, with TRBD1 identical over 7 bases. The CDR3 sequence is 15 residues long. J lost 7 bases, V lost 0 bases, and 4 bases had no gene match. Germline lookup yields CDR1 SGDLS and CDR2 YYNGEE. The CDR3 region is CASSVDGQDNSPLHF. The CDR3 coding sequence is TGTGCCAGCAGCGTAGATGGACAGGACAATTCACCCCTCCACTTT. The full variable domain, with the rest looked up from reference TRBV9 and TRBJ1-6, is DSGVTQTPKHLITATGQRVTLRCSPRSGDLSVYWYQQSLDQGLQFLIQYYNGEERAKGNILERFSAQQFPDLHSELNLSSLELGDSALYFCASSVDGQDNSPLHFGNGTRLTVT.

This rearrangement joins TRBV11-2 to TRBJ2-7, with a weak D call TRBD2 (6 bases). Trimming pared 1 base from V and 1 base from J, leaving 11 bases between. CDR3 length: 15 residues. Germline CDR1 SGHAT, CDR2 FQNNGV. As DNA, the CDR3 is TGTGCCAGCAGCTTAGCCCCCCGGGAGTCCTACGAGCAGTACTTC. It codes for CASSLAPRESYEQYF.

This clone was seen once. The chain is built from TRBV14 and TRBJ2-2, with D possibly matching TRBD1 (5 bases). The germline gives CDR1 SGHDN, CDR2 FVKESK. CDR3 length equals 16 residues. The V end was cut by 0 bases, the J end by 7 bases, with 15 bases between. For the CDR3, the DNA is TGTGCCAGCAGCCAAGATTCCGGACATATCGGCGGGGAGCTGTTTTTT. Translation: CASSQDSGHIGGELFF.